Below, 10 T cell receptor beta chains from the same sample are listed, as sequenced in a study of shared clonotypes between healthy human individuals. The table came from immunoSEQ multiplex PCR; TCRdb's copy has only in-frame clones and leaves some out. This sample has 2 million to 2.5 million clones, with about 94% found just once. The sample consisted of naive CD4+ T cells sorted from blood. The subset: CD45RA+ positively selected. The receptors derive from a young man in good health.

CDR3 residues: CASSFRGDNEKLFF. CDR3 in DNA: TGTGCCAGCAGTTTCCGGGGCGATAATGAAAAACTGTTTTTT. This chain connects TRBV28 to TRBJ1-4; weak D call: TRBD1 (5 bases). The V end was cut by 3 bases, the J end by 4 bases, with 9 bases between. The CDR3 is 14 amino acids. Looked up from germline, CDR1 is MDHEN and CDR2 is SYDVKM.

Details on this clone: This sample also contains other DNA sequences that code for the same CDR3. The chain has TRBV7-9 and TRBJ1-1; TRBD1 agrees at 8 bases. CDR1 and CDR2 (germline): SEHNR, FQNEAQ (reference sequence). Trimming removed 5 bases from V and 2 bases from J; junction bases left unmatched: 4. This CDR3 is built from 14 residues. The CDR3 is CASSSGQGNTEAFF. Here the CDR3 DNA reads TGTGCCAGCAGCAGTGGACAGGGAAACACTGAAGCTTTCTTT.

This chain links TRBV2 with TRBJ1-6; unclear D gene. This CDR3 comprises 19 residues. V shed 7 bases and J shed 7 bases, with 29 bases lying between them. Germline assignment: CDR1 SNHLY and CDR2 FYNNEI. CDR3 bases: TGTGCCAGCATCCCCTCGCGCAGAGGCATTGGAATCTTAAATTCACCCCTCCACTTT. As protein: CASIPSRRGIGILNSPLHF. Complete variable domain (other parts from reference TRBV2 and TRBJ1-6): EPEVTQTPSHQVTQMGQEVILRCVPISNHLYFYWYRQILGQKVEFLVSFYNNEISEKSEIFDDQFSVERPDGSNFTLKIRSTKLEDSAMYFCASIPSRRGIGILNSPLHFGNGTRLTVT.

Note on this clone: The sample contains more than one DNA sequence encoding this CDR3. The chain uses TRBV5-1 and TRBJ2-1; D is uncertain. This CDR3 region has 15 residues. The germline V gene has CDR1 SGHRS and CDR2 YFSETQ. Between the trimmed V and J ends, which lost 0 bases and 4 bases, there was a span of 11 bases. CDR3 sequence (DNA): TGCGCCAGCAGCTTGGGGGGATCGGTATACAATGAGCAGTTCTTC. Encoded protein: CASSLGGSVYNEQFF.

The rearrangement joins TRBV27 to TRBJ2-5, with 9 bases lining up with TRBD1. V shed 2 bases, J shed 0 bases, and the junction held 1 base outside the gene matches. CDR3 length: 15 amino acids. Germline CDR1 reads MNHEY; CDR2 reads SMNVEV (reference sequence). The CDR3 DNA is TGTGCCAGCAGTTTAGACAGGGGGGACCAAGAGACCCAGTACTTC. Amino acids: CASSLDRGDQETQYF.

This chain links TRBV27 with TRBJ1-1; the D is unclear. V was trimmed by 6 bases and J by 0 bases, leaving 11 bases between them. This CDR3 is 14 amino acids long. Looked up from germline, CDR1 is MNHEY and CDR2 is SMNVEV (reference sequence). This CDR3 reads CASRPPGLNTEAFF. The CDR3 coding sequence is TGTGCCAGCAGACCTCCGGGCCTGAACACTGAAGCTTTCTTT.

Details on this clone: This specimen includes other DNA sequences encoding the same CDR3. The chain uses TRBV19 and TRBJ2-1; 9 bases match TRBD1. The V gene's germline CDR1 is LNHDA and CDR2 SQIVND (reference sequence). The V gene end was trimmed by 6 bases and the J gene end by 4 bases; junction bases not matched to a gene: 4. This CDR3 is 14 amino acids long. The CDR3 here is CASSPGQGYNEQFF. As DNA, the CDR3 is TGTGCCAGTAGCCCGGGACAGGGATACAATGAGCAGTTCTTC.

This chain uses TRBV4-2 with TRBJ2-5; D remains ambiguous. The germline V gene has CDR1 LGHNA and CDR2 YNFKEQ. The CDR3 consists of 13 residues. V gave up 4 bases and J gave up 2 bases, with 8 bases separating them. Here the CDR3 DNA reads TGTGCCAGCAGCCTAACGGTTCAAGAGACCCAGTACTTC. Protein: CASSLTVQETQYF.

J is TRBJ1-5 and V is TRBV7-3; D might be TRBD1 (5 bases). The CDR3 is made up of 13 amino acids. Germline assignment: CDR1 SGHTA and CDR2 FQGTGA. V gave up 5 bases and J gave up 6 bases, with 11 bases separating them. In DNA, the CDR3 is TGTGCCAGCAGCCGACAGAGGGGTCAGCCCCAGCATTTT. Encoded protein: CASSRQRGQPQHF.

This chain joins TRBV6-6 and TRBJ2-6; D unclear. V lost 5 bases, J lost 2 bases, and 10 bases lay in between. Germline CDR1 MNHNY, CDR2 SVGAGI (reference sequence). The CDR3 totals 15 residues. CDR3 coding DNA: TGTGCCAGCAGTCCCCGGACCGCTGGGGCCAACGTCCTGACTTTC. This translates into CASSPRTAGANVLTF.